This T cell receptor (beta chain) is drawn from a study of blood T cell repertoires in COVID-19. Repertoires were generated with immunoSEQ multiplex PCR, while TCRdb's copy carries only in-frame clones and drops some. The data hold some 180,000 clones, with about 84% observed a single time. CDR1 SGHDT and CDR2 YYEEEE come from the germline V gene. This CDR3 is 14 amino acids long. V was trimmed by 5 bases and J by 1 base, leaving 12 bases between them. This clone was picked up many times. What was sequenced was peripheral blood. The source of this sequence is a human donor in a cohort sampled during active COVID-19. The gene calls are TRBV5-6 and TRBJ2-5; possibly TRBD1 for D (5 bases). The CDR3 DNA reads TGTGCCAGCAGTCCCGTGGGGCTCCAAGAGACCCAGTACTTC. Translated: CASSPVGLQETQYF.